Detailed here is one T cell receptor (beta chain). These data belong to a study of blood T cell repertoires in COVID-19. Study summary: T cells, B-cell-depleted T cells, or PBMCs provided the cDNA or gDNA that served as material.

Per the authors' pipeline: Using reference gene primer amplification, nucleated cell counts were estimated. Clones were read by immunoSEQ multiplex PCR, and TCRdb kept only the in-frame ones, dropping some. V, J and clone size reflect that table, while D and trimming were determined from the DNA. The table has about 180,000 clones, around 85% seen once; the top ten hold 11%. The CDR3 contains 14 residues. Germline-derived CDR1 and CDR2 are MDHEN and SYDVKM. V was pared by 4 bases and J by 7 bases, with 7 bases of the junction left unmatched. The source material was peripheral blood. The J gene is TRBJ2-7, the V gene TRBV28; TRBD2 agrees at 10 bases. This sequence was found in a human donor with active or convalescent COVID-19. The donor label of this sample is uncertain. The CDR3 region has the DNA TGTGCCAGCAGTTCTAGCGGGGGCCCCTTGGAGCAGTACTTC. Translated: CASSSSGGPLEQYF.